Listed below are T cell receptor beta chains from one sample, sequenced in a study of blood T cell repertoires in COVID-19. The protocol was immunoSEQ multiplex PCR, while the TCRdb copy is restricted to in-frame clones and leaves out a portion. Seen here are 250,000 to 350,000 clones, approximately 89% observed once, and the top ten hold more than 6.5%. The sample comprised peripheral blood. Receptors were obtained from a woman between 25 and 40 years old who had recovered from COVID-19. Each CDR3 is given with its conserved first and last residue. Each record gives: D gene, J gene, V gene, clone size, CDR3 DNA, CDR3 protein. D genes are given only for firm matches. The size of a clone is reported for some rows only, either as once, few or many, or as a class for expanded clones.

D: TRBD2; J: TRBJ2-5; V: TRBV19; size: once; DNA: TGTGCCAGTAGTATTAACCCATCAGCGGGGGGGTTGGAGACCCAGTACTTC; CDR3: CASSINPSAGGLETQYF
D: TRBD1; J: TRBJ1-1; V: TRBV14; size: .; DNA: TGTGCCAGCAGCCAAGTTCAGGGACAGGGGAACACTGAAGCTTTCTTT; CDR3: CASSQVQGQGNTEAFF
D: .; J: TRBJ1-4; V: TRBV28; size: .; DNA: TGTGCCACCAAGGCAGGCGGGGAGGATGAAAAACTGTTTTTT; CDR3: CATKAGGEDEKLFF
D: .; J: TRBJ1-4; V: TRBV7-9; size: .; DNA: TGTGCCAGCAGCTTAGTGGGGGGGACGGAAAAACTGTTTTTT; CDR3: CASSLVGGTEKLFF
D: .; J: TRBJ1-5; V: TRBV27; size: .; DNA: TGTGCCAGCAGTTTACAGGGCCATCAGCCCCAGCATTTT; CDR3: CASSLQGHQPQHF
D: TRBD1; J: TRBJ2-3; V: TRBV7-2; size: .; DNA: TGTGCCAGCAGCTTAGGGCTCCAGGGGGCTGGCACAGATACGCAGTATTTT; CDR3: CASSLGLQGAGTDTQYF
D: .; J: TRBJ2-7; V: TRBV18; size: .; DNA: TGTGCCAGCTCACCAGAGGCGGCGAGCTCCTACGAGCAGTACTTC; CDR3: CASSPEAASSYEQYF
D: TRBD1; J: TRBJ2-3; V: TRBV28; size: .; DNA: TGTGCCATCTCGCCGGGACAGGGGAGAGATACGCAGTATTTT; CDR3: CAISPGQGRDTQYF
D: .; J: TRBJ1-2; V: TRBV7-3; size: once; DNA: TGTGCCAGCAGCGAAGTCTTGGAGTTTGGCTACACCTTC; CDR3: CASSEVLEFGYTF
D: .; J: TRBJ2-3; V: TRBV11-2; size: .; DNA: TGTGCCAGCAGCTTGCAGTCACCCACAGATACGCAGTATTTT; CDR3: CASSLQSPTDTQYF
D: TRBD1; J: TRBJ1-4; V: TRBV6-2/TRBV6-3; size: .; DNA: TGTGCCAGCAGCCCTCGGGGTTTCAGGGGGGCAGGTGAAAAACTGTTTTTT; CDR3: CASSPRGFRGAGEKLFF
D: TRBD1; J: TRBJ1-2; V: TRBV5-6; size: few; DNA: TGTGCCAGCAGCTTTGGACAGGCCTTCGGTGGCTACACCTTC; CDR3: CASSFGQAFGGYTF
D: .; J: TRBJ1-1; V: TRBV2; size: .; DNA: TGTGCCAGCAGTGTCCTAGTTATGAACACTGAAGCTTTCTTT; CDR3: CASSVLVMNTEAFF
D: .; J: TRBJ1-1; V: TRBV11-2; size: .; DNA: TGTGCCAGCAGCTTAGATGGGCAAGGGGAGGAAAACACTGAAGCTTTCTTT; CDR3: CASSLDGQGEENTEAFF
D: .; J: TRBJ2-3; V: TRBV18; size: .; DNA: TGTGCCAGCTCACCTTTTTCTACGAGCAAGAGCACAGATACGCAGTATTTT; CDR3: CASSPFSTSKSTDTQYF
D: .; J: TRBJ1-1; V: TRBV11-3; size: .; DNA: TGTGCCAGCAGCGGCCTCTACTCCAGGGGAATCACTGAAGCTTTCTTT; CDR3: CASSGLYSRGITEAFF
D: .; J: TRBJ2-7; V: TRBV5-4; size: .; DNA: TGTGCCAGCAGCTTCGGGGGGCTGCAGTCCTACGAGCAGTACTTC; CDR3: CASSFGGLQSYEQYF
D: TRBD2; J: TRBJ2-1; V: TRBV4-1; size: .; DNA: TGCGCCAGCAGCCAAGAATCAGGCTGGACTAGCGGGGGGTTCGTCGATGAGCAGTTCTTC; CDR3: CASSQESGWTSGGFVDEQFF
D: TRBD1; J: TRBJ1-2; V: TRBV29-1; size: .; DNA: TGCAGCGTGAGGACAGGGAAGGACGGGACGGGAGGCTACACCTTC; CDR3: CSVRTGKDGTGGYTF
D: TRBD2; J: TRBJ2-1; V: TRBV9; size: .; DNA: TGTGCCAGCAGCTCTAGGACTAGCGGGGTCGATGAGCAGTTCTTC; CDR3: CASSSRTSGVDEQFF
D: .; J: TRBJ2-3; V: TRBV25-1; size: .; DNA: TGTGCCAGCAGTGAATTCGGGGGAAGCACAGATACGCAGTATTTT; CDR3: CASSEFGGSTDTQYF
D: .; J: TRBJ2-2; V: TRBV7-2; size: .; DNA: TGTGCCAGCAGCCCGCAGGGGGGCTTGAACACCGGGGAGCTGTTTTTT; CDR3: CASSPQGGLNTGELFF
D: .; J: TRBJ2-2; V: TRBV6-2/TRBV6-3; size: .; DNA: TGTGCCAGCAGTTATTTCGGGATTCTCCTTACGAACACCGGGGAGCTGTTTTTT; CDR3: CASSYFGILLTNTGELFF
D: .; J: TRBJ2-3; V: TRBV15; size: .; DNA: TGTGCCACCAGCAGAGCAGGGGCTCCAGATACGCAGTATTTT; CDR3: CATSRAGAPDTQYF
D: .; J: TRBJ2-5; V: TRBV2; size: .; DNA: TGTGCCAGCACCCGAGGACAGAGCGTAGGGACCCAGTACTTC; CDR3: CASTRGQSVGTQYF
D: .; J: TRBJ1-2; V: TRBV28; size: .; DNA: TGTGCCAGCAGAAGCCCTCCAGGGGCCGTTTATGGCTACACCTTC; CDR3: CASRSPPGAVYGYTF
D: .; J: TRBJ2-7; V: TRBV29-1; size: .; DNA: TGCAGCGCAGAGAGCTCCTACGAGCAGTACTTC; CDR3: CSAESSYEQYF
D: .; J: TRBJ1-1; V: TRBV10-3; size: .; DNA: TGTGCCGCGTCCCGACAGGCGGGGGCTGAAGCTTTCTTT; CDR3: CAASRQAGAEAFF
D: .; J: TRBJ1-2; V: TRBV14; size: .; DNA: TGTGCCAGCAGCCAAACAGGGCTGGCCGCCTATGGCTACACCTTC; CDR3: CASSQTGLAAYGYTF
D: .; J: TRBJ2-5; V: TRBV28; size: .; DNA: TGTGCCAGCATCGGGAAAAACCAAGAGACCCAGTACTTC; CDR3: CASIGKNQETQYF
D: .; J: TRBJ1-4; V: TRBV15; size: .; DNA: TGTGCCACCAGCAGAGATATTTACAGTGAAAAACTGTTTTTT; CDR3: CATSRDIYSEKLFF
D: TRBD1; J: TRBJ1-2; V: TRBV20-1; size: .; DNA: TGCAGTGCTAGGACAGGGTATGGCTACACCTTC; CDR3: CSARTGYGYTF
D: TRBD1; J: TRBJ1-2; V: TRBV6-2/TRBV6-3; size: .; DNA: TGTGCCAGCAGTTACTCGATCAGGACAGGGGAAACCTATGGCTACACCTTC; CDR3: CASSYSIRTGETYGYTF
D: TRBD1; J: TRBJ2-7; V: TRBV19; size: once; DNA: TGTGCCACACGAGACCGAGACAGGGGATCCGAGCAGTACTTC; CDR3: CATRDRDRGSEQYF
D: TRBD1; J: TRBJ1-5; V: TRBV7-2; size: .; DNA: TGTGCCAGCAGCTCCAGGGGGCCTTATAGCAATCAGCCCCAGCATTTT; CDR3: CASSSRGPYSNQPQHF
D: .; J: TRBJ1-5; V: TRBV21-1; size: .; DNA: TGTGCCAGCAGCAAAGAGGACATCACTTATAGCAATCAGCCCCAGCATTTT; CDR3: CASSKEDITYSNQPQHF
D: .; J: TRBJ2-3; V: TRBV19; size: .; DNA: TGTGCCAGTAGCCCTTCTTCAGATACGCAGTATTTT; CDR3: CASSPSSDTQYF
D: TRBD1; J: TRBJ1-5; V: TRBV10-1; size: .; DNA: TGCGCCAGCAGTGATGCAGGGGGCATAGTTCAGCCCCAGCATTTT; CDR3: CASSDAGGIVQPQHF
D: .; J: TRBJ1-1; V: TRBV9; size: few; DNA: TGTGCCAGCAGCGGATCCAGGGTCAACACTGAAGCTTTCTTT; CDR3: CASSGSRVNTEAFF
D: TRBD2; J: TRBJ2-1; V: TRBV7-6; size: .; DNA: TGTGCCAGCAGCCGTAGCGGGGGGATTGCCTACAATGAGCAGTTCTTC; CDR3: CASSRSGGIAYNEQFF
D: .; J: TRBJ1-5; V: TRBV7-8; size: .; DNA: TGTGCCAGCAGTCGCAGCGGATATAGCAATCAGCCCCAGCATTTT; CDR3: CASSRSGYSNQPQHF
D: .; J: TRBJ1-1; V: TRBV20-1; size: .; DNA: TGCAGTGCTAGTGTGGGGGCGATGAACACTGAAGCTTTCTTT; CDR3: CSASVGAMNTEAFF
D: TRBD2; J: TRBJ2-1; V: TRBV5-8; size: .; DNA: TGTGCCAGCAGCTTGGTGTTGCGGGGGGGCCAAGGATACAATGAGCAGTTCTTC; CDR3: CASSLVLRGGQGYNEQFF
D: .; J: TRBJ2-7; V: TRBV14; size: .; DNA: TGTGCCAGCAGCCGAGCCCGCGGGACCGAGCAGTACTTC; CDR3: CASSRARGTEQYF
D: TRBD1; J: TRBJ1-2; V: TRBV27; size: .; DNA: TGTGCCAGCAGCCGGGCGGGGACAGCTTCTAACTATGGCTACACCTTC; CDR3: CASSRAGTASNYGYTF
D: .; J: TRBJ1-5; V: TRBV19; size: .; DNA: TGTGCCAGTAGTAAATCGGTACAGGACGATCAGCCCCAGCATTTT; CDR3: CASSKSVQDDQPQHF
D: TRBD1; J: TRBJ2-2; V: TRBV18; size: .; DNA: TGTGCCAGCTCGCTTGGACAGGGTAGGAACACCGGGGAGCTGTTTTTT; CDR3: CASSLGQGRNTGELFF
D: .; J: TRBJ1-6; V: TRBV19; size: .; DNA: TGTGCCAGTAGTATAAACAGGGATTCACCCCTCCACTTT; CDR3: CASSINRDSPLHF
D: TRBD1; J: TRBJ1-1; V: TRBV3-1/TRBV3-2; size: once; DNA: TGTGCCAGCAGCCCATGGACAGGTGAAGCTTTCTTT; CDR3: CASSPWTGEAFF
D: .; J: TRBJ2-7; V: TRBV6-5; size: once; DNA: TGTGCCAGCAGTTACTCCAAAGGAACGGGCTACGAGCAGTACTTC; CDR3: CASSYSKGTGYEQYF
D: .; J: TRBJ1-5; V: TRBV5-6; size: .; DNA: TGTGCCAGCAGCCAACTCGGAGGCAATCAGCCCCAGCATTTT; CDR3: CASSQLGGNQPQHF
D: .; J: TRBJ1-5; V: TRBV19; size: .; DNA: TGTGCCAGTAGTATATATTCCCTTGGAGGTCAGCCCCAGCATTTT; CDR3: CASSIYSLGGQPQHF
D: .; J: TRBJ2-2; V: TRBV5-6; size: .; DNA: TGTGCCAGCAGCTTGGATGGAGCGGTGGGGAACACCGGGGAGCTGTTTTTT; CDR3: CASSLDGAVGNTGELFF
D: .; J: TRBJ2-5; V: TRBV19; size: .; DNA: TGTGCCAGTAGTTCGGCGGGGGCCGCAGAGACCCAGTACTTC; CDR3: CASSSAGAAETQYF
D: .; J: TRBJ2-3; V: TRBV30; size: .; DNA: TGTGCCTGGATACTACAGGGGGGGGGAGATACGCAGTATTTT; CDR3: CAWILQGGGDTQYF
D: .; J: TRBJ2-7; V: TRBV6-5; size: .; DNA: TGTGCCAGCAGTTACTCGATTTTTGGGGGGGCGACCGAGCAGTACTTC; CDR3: CASSYSIFGGATEQYF
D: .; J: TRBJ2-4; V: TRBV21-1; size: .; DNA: TGTGCCAGCCCGGTAAGTATGGTCAAAAACATTCAGTACTTC; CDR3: CASPVSMVKNIQYF